This T cell receptor (beta chain) was identified in a study of blood T cell repertoires in COVID-19. Study context: PBMCs, B-cell-depleted T cells, or T cells provided the cDNA or gDNA that made up the material.

In the authors' methods: From reference gene primer amplification, estimates of nucleated cell counts were derived. Using immunoSEQ multiplex PCR, the repertoire was profiled, and TCRdb retains in-frame clones only, with some absent. The V and J calls and clone size were taken over from that table, and D and trimming were inferred from the DNA. The sample lists about 160,000 clones; around four fifths were seen once. The CDR3 covers 15 residues. The J segment lost 0 bases and the V segment lost 1 base, leaving 1 base of the junction unmatched. The germline gives CDR1 SGHNT, CDR2 YYREEE (reference sequence).

V and J are TRBV5-4 and TRBJ2-5; 9 nucleotides match TRBD2. Source material: peripheral blood. This TCR was recovered from a man in his 70s with acute or convalescent COVID-19. The CDR3 region has the DNA TGTGCCAGCAGCTTGTCTAGCGGGAACCAAGAGACCCAGTACTTC. Amino acids: CASSLSSGNQETQYF.